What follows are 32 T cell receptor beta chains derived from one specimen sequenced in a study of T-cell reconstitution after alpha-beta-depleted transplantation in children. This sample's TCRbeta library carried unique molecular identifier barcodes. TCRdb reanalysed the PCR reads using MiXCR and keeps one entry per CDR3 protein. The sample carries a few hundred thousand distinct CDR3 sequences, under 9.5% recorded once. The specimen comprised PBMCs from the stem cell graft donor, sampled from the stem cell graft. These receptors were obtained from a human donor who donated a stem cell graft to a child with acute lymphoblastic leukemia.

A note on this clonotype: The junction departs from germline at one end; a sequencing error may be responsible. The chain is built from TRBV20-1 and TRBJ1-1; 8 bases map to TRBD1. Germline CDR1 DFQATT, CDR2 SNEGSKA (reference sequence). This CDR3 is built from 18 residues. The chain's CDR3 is CCARDSRGRGLVVTEAFF. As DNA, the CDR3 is TGCTGTGCTAGAGATAGCAGGGGGCGCGGATTAGTGGTCACTGAAGCTTTCTTT.

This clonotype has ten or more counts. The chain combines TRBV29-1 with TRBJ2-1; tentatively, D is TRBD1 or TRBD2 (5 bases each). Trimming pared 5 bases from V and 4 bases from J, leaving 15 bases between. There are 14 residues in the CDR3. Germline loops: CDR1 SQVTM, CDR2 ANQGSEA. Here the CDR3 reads CSVTGDGRYNEQFF. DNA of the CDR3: TGCAGCGTTACCGGGGACGGGCGTTACAATGAGCAGTTCTTC.

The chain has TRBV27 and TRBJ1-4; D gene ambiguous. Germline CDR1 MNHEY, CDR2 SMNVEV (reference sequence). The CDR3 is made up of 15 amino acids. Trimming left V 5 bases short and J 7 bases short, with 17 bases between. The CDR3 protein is CASSPRGDQREKLFF. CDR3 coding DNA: TGTGCCAGCAGTCCCCGTGGCGACCAGCGTGAAAAACTGTTTTTT.

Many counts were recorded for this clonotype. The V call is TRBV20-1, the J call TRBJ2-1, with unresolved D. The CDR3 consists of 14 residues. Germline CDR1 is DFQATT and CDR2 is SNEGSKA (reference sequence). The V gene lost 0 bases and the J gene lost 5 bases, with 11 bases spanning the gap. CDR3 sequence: CSARDQRPHNEQFF. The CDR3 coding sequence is TGCAGTGCTAGAGATCAGAGACCCCACAATGAGCAGTTCTTC.

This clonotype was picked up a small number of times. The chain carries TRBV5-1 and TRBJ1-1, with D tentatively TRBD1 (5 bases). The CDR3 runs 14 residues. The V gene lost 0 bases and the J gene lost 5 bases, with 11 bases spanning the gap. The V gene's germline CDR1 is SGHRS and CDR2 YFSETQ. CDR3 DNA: TGCGCCAGCAGCTTGGACCCCGGGGGGACTGAAGCTTTCTTT. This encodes CASSLDPGGTEAFF.

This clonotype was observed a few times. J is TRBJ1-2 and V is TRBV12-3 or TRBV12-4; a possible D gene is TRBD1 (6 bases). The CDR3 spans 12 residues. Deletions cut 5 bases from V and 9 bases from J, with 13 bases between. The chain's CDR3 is CASSRQDFRYTF. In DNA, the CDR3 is TGTGCCAGCAGTAGACAGGACTTTCGCTACACCTTC.

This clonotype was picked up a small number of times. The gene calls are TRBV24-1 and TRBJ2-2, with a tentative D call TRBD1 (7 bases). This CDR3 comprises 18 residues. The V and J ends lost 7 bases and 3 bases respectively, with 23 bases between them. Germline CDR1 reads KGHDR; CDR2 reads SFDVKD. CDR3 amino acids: CATSGGQRAGFDTGELFF. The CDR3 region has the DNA TGTGCCACCAGCGGGGGACAGAGGGCCGGGTTCGACACCGGGGAGCTGTTTTTT.

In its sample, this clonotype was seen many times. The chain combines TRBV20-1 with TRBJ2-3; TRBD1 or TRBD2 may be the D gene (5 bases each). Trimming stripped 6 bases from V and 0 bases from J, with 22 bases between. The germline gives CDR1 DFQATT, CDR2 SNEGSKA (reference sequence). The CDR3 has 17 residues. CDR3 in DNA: TGCAGTGCCCGCGGGTTGGGGGAACGACAAAGCACAGATACGCAGTATTTT. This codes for CSARGLGERQSTDTQYF.

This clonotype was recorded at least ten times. The CDR3 DNA sequence: TGCAGTGGTGGGGGGGCCTACGAGCAGTACTTC. Its translation is CSGGGAYEQYF. V gene TRBV29-1 combines with J gene TRBJ2-7, with 7 bases fitting TRBD2. The CDR3 loop spans 11 amino acids. Germline V gene sequence: CDR1 SQVTM, CDR2 ANQGSEA.

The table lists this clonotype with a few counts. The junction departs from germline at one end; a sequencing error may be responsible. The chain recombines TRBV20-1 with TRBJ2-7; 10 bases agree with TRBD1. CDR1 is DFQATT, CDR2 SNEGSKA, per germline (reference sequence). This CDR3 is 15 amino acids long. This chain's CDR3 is CSAPPVTGGSDEQYF. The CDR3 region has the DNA TGCAGTGCTCCCCCCGTGACAGGGGGCTCCGACGAGCAGTACTTC.

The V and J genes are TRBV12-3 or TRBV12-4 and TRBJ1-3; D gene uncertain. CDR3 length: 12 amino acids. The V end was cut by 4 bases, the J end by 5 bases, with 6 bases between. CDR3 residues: CASSSGRNTIYF. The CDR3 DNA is TGTGCCAGCAGTTCTGGTCGAAACACCATATATTTT.

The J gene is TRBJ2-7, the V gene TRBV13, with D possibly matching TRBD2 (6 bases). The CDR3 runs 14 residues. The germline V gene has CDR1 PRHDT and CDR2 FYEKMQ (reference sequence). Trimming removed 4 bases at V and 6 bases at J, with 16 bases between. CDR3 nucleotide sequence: TGTGCCAGCAGCTCCCTGGCCGGGACTTTCGAGCAGTACTTC. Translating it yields CASSSLAGTFEQYF.

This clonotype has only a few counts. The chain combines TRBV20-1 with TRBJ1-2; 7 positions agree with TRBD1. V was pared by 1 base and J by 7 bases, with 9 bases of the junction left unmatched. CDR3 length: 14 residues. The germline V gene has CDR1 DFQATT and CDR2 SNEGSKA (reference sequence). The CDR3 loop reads CSARALTGSSGYTF. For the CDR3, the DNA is TGCAGTGCTAGAGCTCTGACAGGGTCTTCTGGCTACACCTTC.

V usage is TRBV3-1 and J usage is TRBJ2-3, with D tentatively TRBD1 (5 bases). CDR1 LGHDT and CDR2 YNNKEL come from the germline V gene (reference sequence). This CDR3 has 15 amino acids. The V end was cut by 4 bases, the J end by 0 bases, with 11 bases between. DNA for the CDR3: TGTGCCAGCAGCCCACCAGGGCTGAGCACAGATACGCAGTATTTT. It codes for CASSPPGLSTDTQYF.

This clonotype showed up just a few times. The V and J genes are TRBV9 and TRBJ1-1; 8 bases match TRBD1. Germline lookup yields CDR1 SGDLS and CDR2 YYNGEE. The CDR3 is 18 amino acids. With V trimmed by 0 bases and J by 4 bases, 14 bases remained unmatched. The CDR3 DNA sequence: TGTGCCAGCAGCGTAGCTATTGCAGGGGGCTTAGGCGGCACTGAAGCTTTCTTT. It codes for CASSVAIAGGLGGTEAFF.

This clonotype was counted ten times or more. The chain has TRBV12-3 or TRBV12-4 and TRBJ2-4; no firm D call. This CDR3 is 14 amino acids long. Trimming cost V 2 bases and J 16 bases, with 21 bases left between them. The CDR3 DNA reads TGTGCCAGCAGTTTAAATTCGGGCACTCAAACCCCATACTTC. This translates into CASSLNSGTQTPYF.

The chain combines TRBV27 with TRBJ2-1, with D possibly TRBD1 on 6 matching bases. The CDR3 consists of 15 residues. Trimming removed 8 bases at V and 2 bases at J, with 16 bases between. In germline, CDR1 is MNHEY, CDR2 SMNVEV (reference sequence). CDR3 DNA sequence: TGTGCCAGCGGCCCAAAGGGGGATCCCTACAATGAGCAGTTCTTC. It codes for CASGPKGDPYNEQFF.

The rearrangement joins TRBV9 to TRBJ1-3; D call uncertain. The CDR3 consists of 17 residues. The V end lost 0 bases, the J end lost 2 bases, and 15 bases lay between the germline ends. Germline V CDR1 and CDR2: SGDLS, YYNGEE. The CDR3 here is CASSVGWRLRPGNTIYF. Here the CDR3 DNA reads TGTGCCAGCAGCGTAGGATGGAGGCTCCGCCCTGGAAACACCATATATTTT.

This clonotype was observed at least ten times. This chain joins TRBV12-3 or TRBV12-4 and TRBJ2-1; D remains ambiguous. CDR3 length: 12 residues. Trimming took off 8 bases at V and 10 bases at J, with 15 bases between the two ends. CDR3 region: CASGNGFAEQFF. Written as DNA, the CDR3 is TGTGCCAGCGGTAATGGGTTTGCCGAGCAGTTCTTC.

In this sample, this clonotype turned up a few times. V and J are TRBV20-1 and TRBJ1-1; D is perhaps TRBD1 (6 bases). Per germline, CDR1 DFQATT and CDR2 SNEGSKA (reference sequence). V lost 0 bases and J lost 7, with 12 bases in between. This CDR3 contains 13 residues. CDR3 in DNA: TGCAGTGCTAGAGATTGGAGGACAGATGAAGCTTTCTTT. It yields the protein CSARDWRTDEAFF.

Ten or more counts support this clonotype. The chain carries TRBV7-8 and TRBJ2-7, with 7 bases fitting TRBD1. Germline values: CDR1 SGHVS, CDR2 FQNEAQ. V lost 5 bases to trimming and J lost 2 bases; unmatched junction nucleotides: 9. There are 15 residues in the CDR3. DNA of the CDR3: TGTGCCAGCAGCATCATGACAGGGATCACCTACGAGCAGTACTTC. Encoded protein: CASSIMTGITYEQYF.

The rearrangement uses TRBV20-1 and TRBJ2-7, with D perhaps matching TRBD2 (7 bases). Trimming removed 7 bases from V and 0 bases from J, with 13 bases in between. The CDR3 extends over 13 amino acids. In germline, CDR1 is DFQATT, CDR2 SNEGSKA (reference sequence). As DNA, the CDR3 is TGCAGTGGGTGGGGGGGGGCCTCCTACGAGCAGTACTTC. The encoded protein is CSGWGGASYEQYF.

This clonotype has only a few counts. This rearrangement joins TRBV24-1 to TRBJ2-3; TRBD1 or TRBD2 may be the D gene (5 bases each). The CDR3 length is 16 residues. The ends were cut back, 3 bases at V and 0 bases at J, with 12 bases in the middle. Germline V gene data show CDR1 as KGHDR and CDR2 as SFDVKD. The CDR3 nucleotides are TGTGCCACCAGTGATAATACCGGGGCTAGCACAGATACGCAGTATTTT. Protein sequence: CATSDNTGASTDTQYF.

This chain's CDR3 is CASTPGQGNYGYTF. The CDR3 bases are TGTGCCAGCACCCCCGGACAGGGTAACTATGGCTACACCTTC. V and J are TRBV12-3 or TRBV12-4 and TRBJ1-2, with TRBD1 matching 8 bases. The CDR3 is 14 amino acids. Trimming at V came to 7 bases and at J to 1 base, leaving 5 bases not matched to a gene.

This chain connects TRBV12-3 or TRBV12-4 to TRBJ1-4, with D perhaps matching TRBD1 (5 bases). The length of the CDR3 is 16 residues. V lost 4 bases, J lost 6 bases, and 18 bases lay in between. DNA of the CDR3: TGTGCCAGCAGTTGGGGCGTGGGGAACTCGTATGAAAAACTGTTTTTT. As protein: CASSWGVGNSYEKLFF.

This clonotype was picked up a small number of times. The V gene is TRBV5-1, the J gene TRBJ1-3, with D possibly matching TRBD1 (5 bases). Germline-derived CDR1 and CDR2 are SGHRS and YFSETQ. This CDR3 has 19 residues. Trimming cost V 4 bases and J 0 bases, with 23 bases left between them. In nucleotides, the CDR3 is TGCGCCAGCAGCCCGAGCCGTTCCACTGACAGCTCCTCTGGAAACACCATATATTTT. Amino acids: CASSPSRSTDSSSGNTIYF.

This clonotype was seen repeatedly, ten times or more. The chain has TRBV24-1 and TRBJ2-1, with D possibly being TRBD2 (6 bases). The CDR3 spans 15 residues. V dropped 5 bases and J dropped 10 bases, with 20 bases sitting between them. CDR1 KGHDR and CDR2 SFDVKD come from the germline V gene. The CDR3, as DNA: TGTGCCACCAGTGGTGGGGGGAGCCCGTATGTCGAGCAGTTCTTC. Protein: CATSGGGSPYVEQFF.

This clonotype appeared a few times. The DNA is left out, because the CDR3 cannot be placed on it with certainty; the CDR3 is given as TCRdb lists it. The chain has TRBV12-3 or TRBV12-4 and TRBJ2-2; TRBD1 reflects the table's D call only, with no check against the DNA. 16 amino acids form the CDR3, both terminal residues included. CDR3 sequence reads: CASSTSTGRGPGELFF.

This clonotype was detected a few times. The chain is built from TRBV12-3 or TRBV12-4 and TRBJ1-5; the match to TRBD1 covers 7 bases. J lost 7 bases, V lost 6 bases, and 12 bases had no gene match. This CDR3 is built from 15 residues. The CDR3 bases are TGTGCCAGCAGCTTCTCCGACAGGGTAGGGCAGCCCCAGCATTTT. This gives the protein CASSFSDRVGQPQHF.

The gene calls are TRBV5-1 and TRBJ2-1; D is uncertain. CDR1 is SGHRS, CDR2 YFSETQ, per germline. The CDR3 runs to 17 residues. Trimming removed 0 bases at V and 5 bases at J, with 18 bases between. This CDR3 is CASSLAEGSGWDNEQFF. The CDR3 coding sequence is TGCGCCAGCAGCTTGGCCGAAGGCAGTGGATGGGACAATGAGCAGTTCTTC. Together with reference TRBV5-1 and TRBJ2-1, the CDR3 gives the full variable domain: KAGVTQTPRYLIKTRGQQVTLSCSPISGHRSVSWYQQTPGQGLQFLFEYFSETQRNKGNFPGRFSGRQFSNSRSEMNVSTLELGDSALYLCASSLAEGSGWDNEQFFGPGTRLTVL.

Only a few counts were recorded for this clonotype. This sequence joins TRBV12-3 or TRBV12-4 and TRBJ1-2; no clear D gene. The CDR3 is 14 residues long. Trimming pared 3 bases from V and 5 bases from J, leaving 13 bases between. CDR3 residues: CASSLGRGRYGYTF. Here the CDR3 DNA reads TGTGCCAGCAGTTTGGGTCGGGGTAGATATGGCTACACCTTC.

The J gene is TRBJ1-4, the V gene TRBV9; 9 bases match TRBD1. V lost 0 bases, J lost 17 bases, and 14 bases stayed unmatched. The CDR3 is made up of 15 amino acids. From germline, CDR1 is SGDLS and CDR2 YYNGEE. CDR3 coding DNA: TGTGCCAGCAGCGTAGGGCCGACCGGGACAGGGACGAGCTTTTTT. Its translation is CASSVGPTGTGTSFF.